A selection of T cell receptor beta chains follows, all from one sample in a study of cytomegalovirus exposure and HLA in healthy donors. Sequencing used immunoSEQ multiplex PCR; TCRdb keeps in-frame clones, though not all of them. The table lists 35,000 to 45,000 clones, about 47% of them singletons. The sample was PBMCs. The receptor set was obtained from a human donor in good health. Each CDR3 is given with its conserved first and last residue. The order of the fields is J gene, D gene, clone size, V gene, CDR3 protein, CDR3 DNA. The D gene is left open where the match is weak. The size of a clone is reported for some rows only, either as once, few or many, or as a class for expanded clones.

j_gene: TRBJ2-3; d_gene: .; abundance: .; v_gene: TRBV7-7; CDR3aa: CASSLRDLRDTQYF; CDR3nt: TGTGCCAGCAGCTTGAGGGATTTGAGAGATACGCAGTATTTT
j_gene: TRBJ1-2; d_gene: TRBD1; abundance: few; v_gene: TRBV28; CDR3aa: CASLTVGTGVYGYTF; CDR3nt: TGTGCCAGCCTAACCGTTGGGACAGGGGTATATGGCTACACCTTC
j_gene: TRBJ1-4; d_gene: TRBD1; abundance: .; v_gene: TRBV6-5; CDR3aa: CASSPLTGVNEKLFF; CDR3nt: TGTGCCAGCAGTCCCTTGACAGGGGTTAATGAAAAACTGTTTTTT
j_gene: TRBJ2-3; d_gene: TRBD2; abundance: few; v_gene: TRBV5-1; CDR3aa: CASSRGGLAGGEDTQYF; CDR3nt: TGCGCCAGCAGCAGGGGGGGACTAGCGGGAGGAGAAGATACGCAGTATTTT
j_gene: TRBJ2-7; d_gene: .; abundance: medium-sized; v_gene: TRBV6-5; CDR3aa: CASSYSGGSSYEQYF; CDR3nt: TGTGCCAGCAGTTATTCGGGCGGGTCCTCCTACGAGCAGTACTTC
j_gene: TRBJ1-1; d_gene: TRBD1; abundance: few; v_gene: TRBV7-2; CDR3aa: CASSPFPRGRTEAFF; CDR3nt: TGTGCCAGCAGCCCCTTCCCCAGGGGGAGAACTGAAGCTTTCTTT
j_gene: TRBJ2-1; d_gene: TRBD1; abundance: .; v_gene: TRBV9; CDR3aa: CASSGQGQVYNEQFF; CDR3nt: TGTGCCAGCAGCGGCCAGGGACAGGTGTACAATGAGCAGTTCTTC
j_gene: TRBJ2-1; d_gene: TRBD2; abundance: few; v_gene: TRBV5-6; CDR3aa: CASSTGLAGGPEQFF; CDR3nt: TGTGCCAGCAGCACCGGTCTAGCGGGGGGGCCTGAGCAGTTCTTC
j_gene: TRBJ2-7; d_gene: .; abundance: .; v_gene: TRBV28; CDR3aa: CASSLDGGPYEQYF; CDR3nt: TGTGCCAGCAGTTTAGACGGAGGCCCCTACGAGCAGTACTTC
j_gene: TRBJ2-4; d_gene: .; abundance: few; v_gene: TRBV7-9; CDR3aa: CASSPTPGNIQYF; CDR3nt: TGTGCCAGCAGCCCCACCCCCGGGAACATTCAGTACTTC
j_gene: TRBJ1-4; d_gene: .; abundance: .; v_gene: TRBV7-2; CDR3aa: CASSLARRLPGEKLFF; CDR3nt: TGTGCCAGCAGCTTAGCGAGGAGGCTCCCGGGTGAAAAACTGTTTTTT
j_gene: TRBJ2-7; d_gene: TRBD1; abundance: .; v_gene: TRBV27; CDR3aa: CASSLEGTGSTVSYEQYF; CDR3nt: TGTGCCAGCAGTTTAGAGGGGACAGGGTCGACGGTCTCCTACGAGCAGTACTTC
j_gene: TRBJ2-5; d_gene: .; abundance: few; v_gene: TRBV5-5; CDR3aa: CASSLRWTTYEETQYF; CDR3nt: TGTGCCAGCAGCTTACGGTGGACTACCTATGAGGAGACCCAGTACTTC
j_gene: TRBJ1-4; d_gene: .; abundance: few; v_gene: TRBV4-2; CDR3aa: CASSQLQGGITNEKLFF; CDR3nt: TGTGCCAGCAGCCAATTACAGGGTGGGATAACTAATGAAAAACTGTTTTTT
j_gene: TRBJ1-1; d_gene: TRBD1; abundance: .; v_gene: TRBV6-4; CDR3aa: CASRDSDRGSEAFF; CDR3nt: TGTGCCAGCAGAGATTCGGACAGGGGGAGTGAAGCTTTCTTT
j_gene: TRBJ2-6; d_gene: .; abundance: .; v_gene: TRBV5-6; CDR3aa: CASSFRVSPTGANVLTF; CDR3nt: TGTGCCAGCAGCTTTCGGGTCTCGCCGACTGGGGCCAACGTCCTGACTTTC
j_gene: TRBJ2-2; d_gene: TRBD1; abundance: few; v_gene: TRBV19; CDR3aa: CASSSKGTGSTGELFF; CDR3nt: TGTGCCAGTAGCTCTAAAGGGACAGGGTCCACCGGGGAGCTGTTTTTT
j_gene: TRBJ2-5; d_gene: .; abundance: .; v_gene: TRBV7-3; CDR3aa: CASSLGPMGETQYF; CDR3nt: TGTGCCAGCAGCCTGGGCCCTATGGGCGAGACCCAGTACTTC
j_gene: TRBJ1-1; d_gene: .; abundance: once; v_gene: TRBV18; CDR3aa: CASSSHLQGSTEAFF; CDR3nt: TGTGCCAGCTCATCGCACTTACAGGGAAGCACTGAAGCTTTCTTT
j_gene: TRBJ2-1; d_gene: .; abundance: .; v_gene: TRBV18; CDR3aa: CASSLTRGTYNEQFF; CDR3nt: TGTGCCAGCTCACTGACCCGAGGCACCTACAATGAGCAGTTCTTC
j_gene: TRBJ1-1; d_gene: .; abundance: .; v_gene: TRBV30; CDR3aa: CAVNRDINTEAFF; CDR3nt: TGTGCTGTGAACCGGGACATCAACACTGAAGCTTTCTTT
j_gene: TRBJ2-1; d_gene: TRBD2; abundance: .; v_gene: TRBV28; CDR3aa: CASRLAGAYEQFF; CDR3nt: TGTGCCAGCAGGCTAGCGGGAGCCTATGAGCAGTTCTTC
j_gene: TRBJ1-1; d_gene: .; abundance: .; v_gene: TRBV7-3; CDR3aa: CACRAGPNTEAFF; CDR3nt: TGTGCCTGCCGGGCAGGGCCGAACACTGAAGCTTTCTTT
j_gene: TRBJ2-1; d_gene: TRBD1; abundance: .; v_gene: TRBV10-1; CDR3aa: CASSESKQGDGESYEQFF; CDR3nt: TGCGCCAGCAGTGAGTCCAAGCAGGGGGATGGCGAATCCTATGAGCAGTTCTTC
j_gene: TRBJ2-5; d_gene: TRBD2; abundance: .; v_gene: TRBV19; CDR3aa: CASRTSGWSRETQYF; CDR3nt: TGTGCCAGTAGAACTAGCGGGTGGAGTCGAGAGACCCAGTACTTC
j_gene: TRBJ1-5; d_gene: .; abundance: .; v_gene: TRBV19; CDR3aa: CASSSRDNSNQPQHF; CDR3nt: TGTGCCAGTAGTTCCCGGGACAATAGCAATCAGCCCCAGCATTTT
j_gene: TRBJ2-2; d_gene: .; abundance: .; v_gene: TRBV2; CDR3aa: CASSVGSGLTGELFF; CDR3nt: TGTGCCAGCAGTGTGGGTAGCGGCCTCACCGGGGAGCTGTTTTTT
j_gene: TRBJ2-7; d_gene: TRBD1; abundance: .; v_gene: TRBV29-1; CDR3aa: CSVHVGTADYEQYF; CDR3nt: TGCAGCGTCCACGTCGGGACAGCTGATTACGAGCAGTACTTC
j_gene: TRBJ2-3; d_gene: TRBD2; abundance: .; v_gene: TRBV7-2; CDR3aa: CASSLGLAGGPPDTQYF; CDR3nt: TGTGCCAGCAGCTTAGGGCTAGCGGGGGGGCCACCAGATACGCAGTATTTT
j_gene: TRBJ1-2; d_gene: .; abundance: .; v_gene: TRBV19; CDR3aa: CASSISGSNYGYTF; CDR3nt: TGTGCCAGTAGTATCAGTGGTTCTAACTATGGCTACACCTTC
j_gene: TRBJ2-1; d_gene: .; abundance: .; v_gene: TRBV7-9; CDR3aa: CASSPPFGGTYNEQFF; CDR3nt: TGTGCCAGCAGCCCCCCCTTCGGCGGGACCTACAATGAGCAGTTCTTC
j_gene: TRBJ2-5; d_gene: .; abundance: few; v_gene: TRBV11-1; CDR3aa: CASSFTRDQETQYF; CDR3nt: TGTGCCAGCAGCTTCACGAGGGACCAAGAGACCCAGTACTTC
j_gene: TRBJ2-7; d_gene: TRBD2; abundance: once; v_gene: TRBV6-5; CDR3aa: CASSLAGASEQYF; CDR3nt: TGTGCCAGCAGTTTAGCGGGGGCCTCTGAGCAGTACTTC
j_gene: TRBJ1-4; d_gene: .; abundance: few; v_gene: TRBV7-9; CDR3aa: CASSLRGSNEKLFF; CDR3nt: TGTGCCAGCAGCTTAAGGGGGTCTAATGAAAAACTGTTTTTT
j_gene: TRBJ1-1; d_gene: .; abundance: .; v_gene: TRBV7-9; CDR3aa: CASSLKGGTEAFF; CDR3nt: TGTGCCAGCAGCTTAAAGGGAGGCACTGAAGCTTTCTTT
j_gene: TRBJ1-5; d_gene: .; abundance: .; v_gene: TRBV4-1; CDR3aa: CASSQDGGNNQPQHF; CDR3nt: TGCGCCAGCAGCCAAGATGGAGGGAACAATCAGCCCCAGCATTTT
j_gene: TRBJ2-7; d_gene: .; abundance: .; v_gene: TRBV15; CDR3aa: CATSREFKGSYEQYF; CDR3nt: TGTGCCACCAGCAGAGAATTTAAGGGGTCCTACGAGCAGTACTTC
j_gene: TRBJ2-3; d_gene: TRBD1; abundance: few; v_gene: TRBV6-6; CDR3aa: CASRSGTGETDTQYF; CDR3nt: TGTGCCAGCAGGTCCGGGACAGGGGAGACAGATACGCAGTATTTT
j_gene: TRBJ2-3; d_gene: TRBD2; abundance: .; v_gene: TRBV7-2; CDR3aa: CASSAVAGGDTQYF; CDR3nt: TGTGCCAGCAGCGCCGTAGCGGGGGGGGATACGCAGTATTTT
j_gene: TRBJ1-1; d_gene: .; abundance: once; v_gene: TRBV19; CDR3aa: CASSTQGYTEAFF; CDR3nt: TGTGCCAGTAGTACACAGGGTTACACTGAAGCTTTCTTT
j_gene: TRBJ2-1; d_gene: TRBD2; abundance: .; v_gene: TRBV15; CDR3aa: CATRPLAGGYNEQFF; CDR3nt: TGTGCCACCAGGCCCCTAGCGGGAGGATACAATGAGCAGTTCTTC
j_gene: TRBJ2-7; d_gene: TRBD1; abundance: few; v_gene: TRBV5-1; CDR3aa: CASSSQGTGSYEQYF; CDR3nt: TGCGCCAGCAGCTCTCAAGGGACAGGGAGCTACGAGCAGTACTTC
j_gene: TRBJ1-5; d_gene: TRBD1; abundance: few; v_gene: TRBV6-1; CDR3aa: CASSALTGGAGDQPQHF; CDR3nt: TGTGCCAGCAGTGCATTGACAGGGGGCGCAGGAGACCAGCCCCAGCATTTT
j_gene: TRBJ1-2; d_gene: .; abundance: .; v_gene: TRBV27; CDR3aa: CASKSGSGTMIYGYTF; CDR3nt: TGTGCCAGCAAGTCCGGATCCGGGACAATGATTTATGGCTACACCTTC
j_gene: TRBJ1-4; d_gene: .; abundance: .; v_gene: TRBV7-2; CDR3aa: CASSLVRGRVNEKLFF; CDR3nt: TGTGCCAGCAGCTTAGTTCGGGGGAGGGTCAATGAAAAACTGTTTTTT
j_gene: TRBJ2-3; d_gene: TRBD1; abundance: .; v_gene: TRBV4-3; CDR3aa: CASSQKYRGQGSTDTQYF; CDR3nt: TGCGCCAGCAGCCAGAAATACCGCGGACAGGGGAGCACAGATACGCAGTATTTT
j_gene: TRBJ2-2; d_gene: TRBD1; abundance: .; v_gene: TRBV10-3; CDR3aa: CAISEAGTGGTGELFF; CDR3nt: TGTGCCATCAGTGAAGCCGGGACAGGGGGCACCGGGGAGCTGTTTTTT
j_gene: TRBJ1-5; d_gene: .; abundance: few; v_gene: TRBV7-2; CDR3aa: CASSFKEGGSGQPQHF; CDR3nt: TGTGCCAGCAGCTTCAAAGAAGGGGGTAGCGGGCAGCCCCAGCATTTT
j_gene: TRBJ2-5; d_gene: TRBD1; abundance: once; v_gene: TRBV4-3; CDR3aa: CASSRDRGETQYF; CDR3nt: TGCGCCAGCAGCCGGGACAGGGGTGAGACCCAGTACTTC
j_gene: TRBJ2-7; d_gene: .; abundance: .; v_gene: TRBV19; CDR3aa: CASSKRLDFVSSYEQYF; CDR3nt: TGTGCCAGTAGTAAGAGACTAGACTTTGTCAGCTCCTACGAGCAGTACTTC
j_gene: TRBJ2-1; d_gene: .; abundance: few; v_gene: TRBV19; CDR3aa: CASATRGSYNEQFF; CDR3nt: TGTGCCAGCGCCACTAGAGGCTCCTACAATGAGCAGTTCTTC
j_gene: TRBJ2-5; d_gene: TRBD1; abundance: .; v_gene: TRBV25-1; CDR3aa: CASSAHRGNQETQYF; CDR3nt: TGTGCCAGCAGTGCCCACAGGGGAAACCAAGAGACCCAGTACTTC